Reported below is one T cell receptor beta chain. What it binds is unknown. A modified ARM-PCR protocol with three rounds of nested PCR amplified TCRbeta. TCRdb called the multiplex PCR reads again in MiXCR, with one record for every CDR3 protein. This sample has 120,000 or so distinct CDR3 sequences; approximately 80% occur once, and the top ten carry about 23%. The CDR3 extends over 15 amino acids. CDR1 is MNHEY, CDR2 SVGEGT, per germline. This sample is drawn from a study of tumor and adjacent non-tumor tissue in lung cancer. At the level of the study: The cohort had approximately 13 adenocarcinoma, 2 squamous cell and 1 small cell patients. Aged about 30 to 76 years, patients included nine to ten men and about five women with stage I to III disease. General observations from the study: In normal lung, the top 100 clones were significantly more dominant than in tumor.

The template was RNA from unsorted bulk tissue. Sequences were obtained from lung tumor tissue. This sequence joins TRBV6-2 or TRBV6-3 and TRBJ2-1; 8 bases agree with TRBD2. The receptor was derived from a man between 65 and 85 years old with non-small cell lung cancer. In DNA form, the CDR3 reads TGTGTCACCAGTCCGGGACTAGGTAATACCAATGAGCAGTTCTTC. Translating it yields CVTSPGLGNTNEQFF.